The rows below give T cell receptor beta chains drawn from one sample of a study of neurological immune-mediated disorders. Each CDR3 protein is one row after TCRdb ran MiXCR on the 5' RACE reads. The data hold 65,000 to 95,000 distinct CDR3 sequences, with roughly 4.8% observed a single time. Sequenced material: PBMCs. The origin of the receptors is a woman in her 30s with multiple sclerosis. CDR3s include the opening cysteine and the closing phenylalanine or tryptophan. D genes are given only for firm matches. Size values are once, few and many counts, or a class for expanded clones, and some rows have none.

abundance: many; v_gene: TRBV20-1; j_gene: TRBJ1-1; d_gene: -; CDR3aa: CSAPPKGGEGTLNTEAFF; CDR3nt: TGCAGTGCTCCCCCCAAAGGAGGGGAGGGGACTTTGAACACTGAAGCTTTCTTT
abundance: few; v_gene: TRBV5-1; j_gene: TRBJ1-2; d_gene: TRBD1; CDR3aa: CASRQGQGISGYTF; CDR3nt: TGCGCCAGCAGGCAGGGACAGGGGATATCTGGCTACACCTTC
abundance: many; v_gene: TRBV5-1; j_gene: TRBJ2-1; d_gene: -; CDR3aa: CASSVNTGYGQFF; CDR3nt: TGCGCCAGCAGCGTCAACACAGGGTATGGGCAGTTCTTC
abundance: many; v_gene: TRBV6-4; j_gene: TRBJ2-7; d_gene: -; CDR3aa: CASSVEGSSYEQYF; CDR3nt: TGTGCCAGCAGTGTCGAGGGGAGCTCCTACGAGCAGTACTTC
abundance: few; v_gene: TRBV7-6; j_gene: TRBJ2-7; d_gene: -; CDR3aa: CASSRGVYYEQYF; CDR3nt: TGTGCCAGCAGCCGAGGGGTCTATTACGAGCAGTACTTC
abundance: many; v_gene: TRBV10-3; j_gene: TRBJ2-2; d_gene: -; CDR3aa: CAISVTGPQFANTGELFF; CDR3nt: TGTGCCATCAGTGTTACGGGCCCCCAGTTCGCGAACACCGGGGAGCTGTTTTTT
abundance: many; v_gene: TRBV12-3/TRBV12-4; j_gene: TRBJ1-6; d_gene: TRBD1; CDR3aa: CASSLDRAGSPLHF; CDR3nt: TGTGCCAGCAGCTTAGACAGGGCAGGTTCACCCCTCCACTTT
abundance: few; v_gene: TRBV4-1; j_gene: TRBJ2-1; d_gene: TRBD1; CDR3aa: CASSPPGQGAVEQFF; CDR3nt: TGCGCCAGCAGCCCCCCGGGACAGGGGGCGGTTGAGCAGTTCTTC
abundance: many; v_gene: TRBV9; j_gene: TRBJ2-3; d_gene: -; CDR3aa: CASSVALLAGDTQYF; CDR3nt: TGTGCCAGCAGCGTAGCATTACTAGCAGGAGATACGCAGTATTTT
abundance: many; v_gene: TRBV28; j_gene: TRBJ1-6; d_gene: -; CDR3aa: CASSLYSFRARSSSYNSPLHF; CDR3nt: TGTGCCAGCAGTTTATACTCCTTTCGGGCCCGATCAAGCTCCTATAATTCACCCCTCCACTTT
abundance: few; v_gene: TRBV5-5; j_gene: TRBJ2-2; d_gene: -; CDR3aa: CASSLDRYQLFF; CDR3nt: TGTGCCAGCAGTCTAGACCGCTACCAGCTGTTTTTT
abundance: many; v_gene: TRBV27; j_gene: TRBJ2-7; d_gene: -; CDR3aa: CASSLVWGLYEQYF; CDR3nt: TGTGCCAGCAGTTTAGTGTGGGGACTCTACGAGCAGTACTTC
abundance: few; v_gene: TRBV5-1; j_gene: TRBJ1-2; d_gene: -; CDR3aa: CASSLRVPGDYGYTF; CDR3nt: TGCGCCAGCAGCTTACGAGTGCCTGGGGACTATGGCTACACCTTC
abundance: many; v_gene: TRBV5-1; j_gene: TRBJ2-5; d_gene: TRBD1; CDR3aa: CASSFEGQASGTQYF; CDR3nt: TGCGCCAGCAGCTTTGAGGGACAGGCCTCGGGGACCCAGTACTTC
abundance: many; v_gene: TRBV12-3/TRBV12-4; j_gene: TRBJ1-1; d_gene: -; CDR3aa: CASSTMGSEAFF; CDR3nt: TGTGCCAGCAGTACTATGGGGTCTGAAGCTTTCTTT
abundance: many; v_gene: TRBV5-1; j_gene: TRBJ2-1; d_gene: -; CDR3aa: CASSRVDEQFF; CDR3nt: TGCGCCAGCAGCCGCGTGGATGAGCAGTTCTTC
abundance: -; v_gene: TRBV5-1; j_gene: TRBJ2-2; d_gene: -; CDR3aa: CAVRSGGPGNTGELFF; CDR3nt: TGCGCCGTTCGGTCCGGGGGGCCCGGAAACACCGGGGAGCTGTTTTTT
abundance: many; v_gene: TRBV5-1; j_gene: TRBJ2-7; d_gene: TRBD1; CDR3aa: CASSLLGQVSYEQYF; CDR3nt: TGCGCCAGCAGCTTGCTTGGACAGGTATCCTACGAGCAGTACTTC
abundance: -; v_gene: TRBV3-1; j_gene: TRBJ1-2; d_gene: TRBD1; CDR3aa: CASSQGTGFYGYTF; CDR3nt: TGTGCCAGCAGCCAAGGGACAGGGTTCTATGGCTACACCTTC
abundance: many; v_gene: TRBV20-1; j_gene: TRBJ2-1; d_gene: TRBD2; CDR3aa: CSASHTGLAGVNEQFF; CDR3nt: TGCAGTGCGAGCCACACGGGACTAGCGGGAGTCAATGAGCAGTTCTTC
abundance: few; v_gene: TRBV5-1; j_gene: TRBJ2-3; d_gene: -; CDR3aa: CASSLLGDTQYF; CDR3nt: TGCGCCAGCAGCTTGCTAGGAGATACGCAGTATTTT
abundance: many; v_gene: TRBV29-1; j_gene: TRBJ2-5; d_gene: -; CDR3aa: CSVAPKFGGQETQYF; CDR3nt: TGCAGCGTTGCGCCCAAATTCGGGGGCCAAGAGACCCAGTACTTC
abundance: -; v_gene: TRBV5-1; j_gene: TRBJ2-2; d_gene: TRBD1; CDR3aa: CASSFGQGGTGELFF; CDR3nt: TGCGCCAGCAGCTTCGGACAGGGAGGCACCGGGGAGCTGTTTTTT
abundance: few; v_gene: TRBV12-3/TRBV12-4; j_gene: TRBJ2-3; d_gene: -; CDR3aa: CASTLRGDTQYF; CDR3nt: TGTGCCAGCACCTTAAGAGGGGATACGCAGTATTTT
abundance: many; v_gene: TRBV27; j_gene: TRBJ1-1; d_gene: TRBD1; CDR3aa: CASKTGGWNTEAFF; CDR3nt: TGTGCCAGCAAGACAGGGGGCTGGAACACTGAAGCTTTCTTT
abundance: many; v_gene: TRBV7-8; j_gene: TRBJ1-4; d_gene: -; CDR3aa: CASSTLGAGRREKLFF; CDR3nt: TGTGCCAGCAGCACCCTCGGGGCAGGGCGTCGGGAAAAACTGTTTTTT
abundance: many; v_gene: TRBV5-6; j_gene: TRBJ2-1; d_gene: TRBD2; CDR3aa: CASSFTSGGANEQFF; CDR3nt: TGTGCCAGCAGCTTCACTAGCGGGGGGGCCAATGAGCAGTTCTTC
abundance: many; v_gene: TRBV10-3; j_gene: TRBJ2-7; d_gene: -; CDR3aa: CAISESEASYEQYF; CDR3nt: TGTGCCATCAGTGAGTCTGAAGCGTCCTACGAGCAGTACTTC